This T cell receptor (beta chain) was captured in a study of T cell changes during pregnancy in multiple sclerosis (dated by TCRdb to the late 2010s). Regarding the research as a whole: In women with multiple sclerosis, the researchers looked at how the T cell repertoire shifted as pregnancy progressed.

Including cysteine and phenylalanine, the CDR3 has 12 amino acids. Just the 36-base CDR3 DNA is kept, in frame starting at base 1. The V and J ends are trimmed by 2 bases and 5 bases, leaving 7 bases between them. CDR1 SGHRS and CDR2 YFSETQ are derived from the germline V gene. The table lists this clone with a few counts. This clone's antigen is unknown. No clone much larger than this one lies a single base away; base qualities are absent. The library came from the immunoSEQ multiplex PCR assay. TCRdb stores this immuneACCESS table with in-frame sequences only. Part of the clones is absent; in the studies checked, under half of the shortfall reflects unresolved V genes, and no reason is known for the rest. For this sample there are about 21,000 clones; 80% to 90% appear just once. The ten biggest clones cover under 1.3% of the sample.

Recombination linked TRBV5-1 to TRBJ1-2; the best D guess is TRBD1, with 5 bases matching. The material sequenced was CD4+ T cells from peripheral blood mononuclear cells, taken in the first trimester of pregnancy. This clonotype was obtained from a female donor in good health, enrolled as a control in a pregnancy study. The nucleotide sequence reads as follows: TGCGCCAGCAGCTTCGACAGATATGGCTACACCTTC. Its coded protein is CASSFDRYGYTF.